This T cell receptor (beta chain) was sequenced for a study of Ad26.COV2.S vaccination and SARS-CoV-2 variants. About this clone: What it binds is not known.

The assay was immunoSEQ multiplex PCR, and TCRdb's table has in-frame clones only and misses some. The data hold approximately 460,000 clones, with 80% to 90% observed a single time. Study-level findings and limits: Comparability of non-spike TCR breadth was observed across vaccine and placebo recipients.

The treatment is: around 19 received Ad26.COV2.S at low or high dose, single or two shots; five or six received placebo; per-sample allocation not given. Day 63 after the first vaccine or placebo injection was the time point for sampling. The TCR sequence derives from a person aged 18-60 years who received the Ad26.COV2.S COVID-19 vaccine or a placebo. The sample consisted of peripheral blood, taken in a trial of Ad26.COV2.S vaccine versus placebo.

CDR3 coding DNA: TGTGCCAGCTCACCTATAACGGGAGTAGCCAAAAACATTCAGTACTTC. Its translation: CASSPITGVAKNIQYF. The rearrangement joins TRBV18 to TRBJ2-4; a possible D gene is TRBD2 (6 bases). CDR1 and CDR2 from the germline V gene are KGHSH and LQKENI. The length of the CDR3 is 16 residues. Trimming pared 3 bases from V and 0 bases from J, leaving 12 bases between.